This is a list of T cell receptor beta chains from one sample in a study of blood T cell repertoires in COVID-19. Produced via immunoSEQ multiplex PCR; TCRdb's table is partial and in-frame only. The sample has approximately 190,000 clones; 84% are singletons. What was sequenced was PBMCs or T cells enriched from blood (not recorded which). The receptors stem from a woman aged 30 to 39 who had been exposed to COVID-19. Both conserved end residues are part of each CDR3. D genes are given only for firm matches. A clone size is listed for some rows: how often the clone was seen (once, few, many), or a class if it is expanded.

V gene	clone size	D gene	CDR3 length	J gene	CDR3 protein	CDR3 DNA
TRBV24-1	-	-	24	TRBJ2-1	CATRAPRTGVKRGGPYPLEDEQFF	TGTGCCACCAGGGCCCCGCGGACAGGGGTTAAACGGGGGGGTCCCTACCCACTGGAGGATGAGCAGTTCTTC
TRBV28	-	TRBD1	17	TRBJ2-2	CASSSKRQGGLSGELFF	TGTGCCAGCAGTTCTAAACGACAGGGTGGGTTATCCGGGGAGCTGTTTTTT
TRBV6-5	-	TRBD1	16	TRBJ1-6	CASSSHPGQGGSPLHF	TGTGCCAGCAGTTCCCATCCGGGACAGGGTGGTTCACCCCTCCACTTT
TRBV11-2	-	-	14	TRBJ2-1	CASSLGSSYNEQFF	TGTGCCAGCAGCTTAGGGAGCTCCTACAATGAGCAGTTCTTC
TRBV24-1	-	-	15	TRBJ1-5	CATSVRRIHGGPQHF	TGTGCCACCAGTGTACGGAGGATCCACGGAGGGCCCCAGCATTTT
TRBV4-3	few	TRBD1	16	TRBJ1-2	CASSQDAPTGGYGYTF	TGCGCCAGCAGCCAAGATGCCCCGACAGGGGGGTATGGCTACACCTTC
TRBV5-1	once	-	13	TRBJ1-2	CASTPSSLVGYTF	TGCGCCAGCACCCCATCTAGCCTGGTAGGCTACACCTTC
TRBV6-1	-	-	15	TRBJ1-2	CASSERFGRSSGYTF	TGTGCCAGCAGTGAAAGGTTTGGGAGGTCGTCTGGCTACACCTTC
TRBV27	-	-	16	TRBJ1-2	CASSLLGGWGIDGYTF	TGTGCCAGCAGTTTATTAGGGGGTTGGGGGATAGATGGCTACACCTTC
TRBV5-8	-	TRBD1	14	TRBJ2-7	CASIRTGEDYEQYF	TGTGCCAGTATTAGGACAGGGGAGGACTACGAGCAGTACTTC
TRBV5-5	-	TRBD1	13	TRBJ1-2	CASSLEGTGDYTF	TGTGCCAGCAGCTTAGAAGGGACAGGGGACTACACCTTC
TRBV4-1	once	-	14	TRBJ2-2	CASSGLLNTGELFF	TGCGCCAGCAGCGGACTCCTTAACACCGGGGAGCTGTTTTTT
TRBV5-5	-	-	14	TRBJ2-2	CASSFGSNTGELFF	TGTGCCAGCAGCTTTGGCTCAAACACCGGGGAGCTGTTTTTT
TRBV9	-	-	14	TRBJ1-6	CASSPGLYSLPLHF	TGTGCCAGCTCTCCAGGGTTGTACTCTTTACCCCTCCACTTT
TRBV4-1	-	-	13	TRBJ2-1	CASSHPGMTEQFF	TGCGCCAGCAGCCACCCCGGGATGACGGAGCAGTTCTTC
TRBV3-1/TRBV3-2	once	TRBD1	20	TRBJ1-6	CASSPPDRTGKYRDNSPLHF	TGTGCCAGCAGCCCCCCCGATCGGACAGGGAAGTATCGGGATAATTCACCCCTCCACTTT
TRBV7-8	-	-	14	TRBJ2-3	CASSLVVGGDTQYF	TGTGCCAGCAGCTTAGTTGTAGGAGGAGATACGCAGTATTTT
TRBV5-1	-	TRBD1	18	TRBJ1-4	CASSWTGGPFATNEKLFF	TGCGCCAGCAGCTGGACAGGGGGCCCTTTTGCAACTAATGAAAAACTGTTTTTT
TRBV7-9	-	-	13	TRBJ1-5	CASSLYHNGPQHF	TGTGCCAGCAGCTTATATCATAACGGGCCCCAGCATTTT
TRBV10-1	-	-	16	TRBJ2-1	CASSEWDGGRYNEQFF	TGCGCCAGCAGTGAGTGGGACGGGGGGCGTTACAATGAGCAGTTCTTC
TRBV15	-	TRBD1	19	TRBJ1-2	CATSRYSSGTDGPGYGYTF	TGTGCCACCAGCAGATACTCCTCCGGGACAGACGGCCCTGGCTATGGCTACACCTTC
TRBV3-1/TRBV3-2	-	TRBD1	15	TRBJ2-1	CASSLGQGPYNEQFF	TGTGCCAGCAGCCTTGGACAGGGTCCCTACAATGAGCAGTTCTTC
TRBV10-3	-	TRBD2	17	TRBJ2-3	CAISQGLAGGSTDTQYF	TGTGCCATCAGCCAGGGACTAGCGGGGGGATCCACAGATACGCAGTATTTT
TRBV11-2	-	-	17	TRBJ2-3	CASSLTGGTSSTDTQYF	TGTGCCAGCAGCTTAACGGGCGGGACTTCTAGCACAGATACGCAGTATTTT
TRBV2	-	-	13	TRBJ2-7	CASSESVSYEQYF	TGTGCCAGCAGTGAGTCTGTCTCCTACGAGCAGTACTTC
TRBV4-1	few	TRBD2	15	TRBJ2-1	CASSHIAGEANEQFF	TGCGCCAGCAGCCATATAGCGGGGGAGGCCAATGAGCAGTTCTTC
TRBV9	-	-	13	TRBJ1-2	CASSVDADYGYTF	TGTGCCAGCAGCGTAGATGCAGACTATGGCTACACCTTC
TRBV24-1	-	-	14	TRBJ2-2	CARWGGGDTGELFF	TGTGCCCGCTGGGGGGGCGGGGACACCGGGGAGCTGTTTTTT